The text below deals with one T cell receptor (beta chain). Original handling: The assay estimated nucleated cells by amplifying reference gene primers. Measured with immunoSEQ multiplex PCR; TCRdb has only the in-frame clones, and not every one. That table gives V, J and clone size, and the DNA gave D and trimming. This table holds over 90,000 clones, more than 75% found once. These data originate in a study of blood T cell repertoires in COVID-19. Study-wide background: Samples taken during acute and convalescent COVID-19 were collected in the United States, Italy and Spain. PBMCs, B-cell-depleted T cells, or T cells were the source of the cDNA or gDNA that made up the material.

This CDR3 region has 16 residues. The V segment lost 0 bases and the J segment 1 base; nucleotides outside the gene matches: 5. Looked up from germline, CDR1 is LGHNA and CDR2 is YNFKEQ. This TCR came from a man aged 60 to 75 with active or convalescent COVID-19. The sequenced sample was peripheral blood. V is TRBV4-2 and J is TRBJ1-1, with TRBD1 matching over 7 bases. In DNA, the CDR3 is TGTGCCAGCAGCCAAGAAACAGGGGAATGGAACACTGAAGCTTTCTTT. Translated: CASSQETGEWNTEAFF.